This TCR beta chain was documented in a study of T cell changes during pregnancy in multiple sclerosis. CDR1 and CDR2 from the germline V gene are SGHVS and FQNEAQ. The CDR3 contains 13 residues. V gave up 2 bases and J gave up 3 bases, with 8 bases separating them. TCRdb's table, derived via immunoSEQ multiplex PCR, lists solely in-frame clones and lacks some. The repertoire holds 40,000 to 50,000 clones, with about 91% as singletons. Sequencing was performed on CD8+ T cells from peripheral blood mononuclear cells, taken after pregnancy. V gene TRBV7-8 combines with J gene TRBJ2-7; no reliable D call. The sequence came from a female donor with multiple sclerosis, enrolled in a pregnancy study. CDR3 nucleotide sequence: TGTGCCAGCAGCTTACGCGACTTCTACGAGCAGTACTTC. Translation: CASSLRDFYEQYF.